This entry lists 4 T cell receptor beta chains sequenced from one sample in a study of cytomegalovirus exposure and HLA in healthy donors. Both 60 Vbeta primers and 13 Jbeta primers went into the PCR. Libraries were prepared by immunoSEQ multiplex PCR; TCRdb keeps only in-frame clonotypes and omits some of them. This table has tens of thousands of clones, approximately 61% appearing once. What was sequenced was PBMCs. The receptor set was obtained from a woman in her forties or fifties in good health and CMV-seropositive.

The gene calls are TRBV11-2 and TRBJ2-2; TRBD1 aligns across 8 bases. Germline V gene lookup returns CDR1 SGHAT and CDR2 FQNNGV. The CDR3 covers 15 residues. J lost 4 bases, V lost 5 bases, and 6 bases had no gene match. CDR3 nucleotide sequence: TGTGCCAGCAGCGTAGGGACAGGTTCCACCGGGGAGCTGTTTTTT. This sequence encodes CASSVGTGSTGELFF.

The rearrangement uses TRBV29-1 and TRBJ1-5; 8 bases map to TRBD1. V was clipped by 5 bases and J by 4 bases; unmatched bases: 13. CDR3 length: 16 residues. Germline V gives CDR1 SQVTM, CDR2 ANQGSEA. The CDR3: CSVSTGEYGLNQPQHF. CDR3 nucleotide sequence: TGCAGCGTTTCGACAGGGGAATACGGATTGAATCAGCCCCAGCATTTT.

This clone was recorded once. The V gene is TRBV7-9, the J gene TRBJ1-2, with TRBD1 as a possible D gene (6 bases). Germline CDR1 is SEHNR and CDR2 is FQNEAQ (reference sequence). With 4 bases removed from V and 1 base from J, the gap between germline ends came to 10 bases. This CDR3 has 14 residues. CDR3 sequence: CASSSDSLNYGYTF. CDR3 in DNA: TGTGCCAGCAGCTCGGACAGCCTTAACTATGGCTACACCTTC.

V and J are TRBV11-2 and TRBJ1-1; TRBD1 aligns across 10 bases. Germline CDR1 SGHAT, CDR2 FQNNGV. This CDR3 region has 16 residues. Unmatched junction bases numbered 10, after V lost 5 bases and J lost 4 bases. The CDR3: CASSPWGQGSSTEAFF. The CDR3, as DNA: TGTGCCAGCAGCCCATGGGGACAGGGGTCGAGCACTGAAGCTTTCTTT. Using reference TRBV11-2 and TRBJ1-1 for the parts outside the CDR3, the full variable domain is EAGVAQSPRYKIIEKRQSVAFWCNPISGHATLYWYQQILGQGPKLLIQFQNNGVVDDSQLPKDRFSAERLKGVDSTLKIQPAKLEDSAVYLCASSPWGQGSSTEAFFGQGTRLTVV.